This T cell receptor beta chain came from a study of cytomegalovirus exposure and HLA in healthy donors. General study points: The study recorded 150 to 200 TCR beta chains that were cytomegalovirus-associated.

A multiplex PCR was run with 60 Vbeta primers and 13 Jbeta primers. Sequencing was performed with immunoSEQ multiplex PCR; in TCRdb, only in-frame clones are kept and a portion is missing. The sample has fewer than 200,000 clones, roughly 13% seen once; the top ten hold 7.8%. The table lists this clone with a few counts. The antigen remains unidentified. This CDR3 region has 19 residues. Trimming at V came to 0 bases and at J to 4 bases, leaving 11 bases not matched to a gene. The V gene's germline CDR1 is LGHNA and CDR2 YSLEER. Specimen: PBMCs. The V and J genes are TRBV4-3 and TRBJ2-3; 12 bases align to TRBD2. This sequence was found in a man aged 50-60 years in good health and CMV-seropositive. In nucleotides, the CDR3 is TGCGCCAGCAGCCAAGATTTGGTACTAGCGGGGGGCAGGGCAGATACGCAGTATTTT. It encodes CASSQDLVLAGGRADTQYF.